This T cell receptor beta chain was recovered during a study of T-cell reconstitution after alpha-beta-depleted transplantation in children. The library targeted TCRbeta and was prepared with unique molecular identifiers. One entry per CDR3 protein results from TCRdb running MiXCR on the PCR reads. The sample contains fewer than 400,000 distinct CDR3 sequences, just over 20% of which appear only once. CDR3 size: 16 residues. Unmatched junction bases numbered 6, after V lost 4 bases and J lost 1 base. V usage is TRBV12-3 or TRBV12-4 and J usage is TRBJ2-2; 7 bases agree with TRBD1. This TCR came from a human donor who donated a stem cell graft to a child with acute myeloid leukemia. The sequencing here drew on PBMCs from the stem cell graft donor, taken from the stem cell graft. CDR3 sequence reads: CASSSGQELNTGELFF. Here the CDR3 DNA reads TGTGCCAGCAGTTCTGGACAGGAGCTGAACACCGGGGAGCTGTTTTTT.